This TCR beta chain was profiled in a study of response to subunit inactivated influenza vaccine. General study results and limits: The authors put forward the suggestion that each seasonal influenza vaccination may bring in only a limited number of new T cells.

This clonotype turned up a few times. Its target is unknown. The CDR3 consists of 14 residues. V was shortened by 4 bases and J by 0 bases, with 9 bases between the two germline ends. Per the germline V gene, CDR1 is LNHDA and CDR2 is SQIVND (reference sequence). Each CDR3 protein gets one entry after TCRdb re-called the RT-PCR reads with MiXCR. The sample carries about 520,000 distinct CDR3 sequences, roughly 23% recorded once. This specimen consisted of CD4+ T cells sorted from PBMCs, obtained approximately 5 days after vaccination. V usage is TRBV19 and J usage is TRBJ2-5; D tentatively fits TRBD1 or TRBD2 (5 bases each). The origin of this receptor is a man between 45 and 60 years old who received an inactivated influenza vaccine. CDR3 sequence: CASSTGTDQETQYF. The CDR3 DNA reads TGTGCCAGTAGTACCGGGACGGACCAAGAGACCCAGTACTTC.